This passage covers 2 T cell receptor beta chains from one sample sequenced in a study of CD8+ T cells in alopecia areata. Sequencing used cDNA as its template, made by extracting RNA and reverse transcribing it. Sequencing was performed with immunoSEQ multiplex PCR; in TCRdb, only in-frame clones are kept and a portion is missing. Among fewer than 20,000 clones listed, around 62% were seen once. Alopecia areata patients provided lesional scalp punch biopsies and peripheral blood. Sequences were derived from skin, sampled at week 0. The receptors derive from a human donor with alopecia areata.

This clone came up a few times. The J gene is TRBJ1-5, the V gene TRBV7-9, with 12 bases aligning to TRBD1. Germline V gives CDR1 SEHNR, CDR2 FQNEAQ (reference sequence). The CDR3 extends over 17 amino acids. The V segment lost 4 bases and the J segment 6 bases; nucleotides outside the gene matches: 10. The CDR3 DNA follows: TGTGCCAGCAGCTCCTCAACCGGGGACAGGGGGCCTCAGCCCCAGCATTTT. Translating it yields CASSSSTGDRGPQPQHF.

The CDR3 is CASSDTAKNIQYF. The CDR3 DNA sequence: TGTGCCAGCAGTGATACAGCCAAAAACATTCAGTACTTC. V usage is TRBV6-1 and J usage is TRBJ2-4; no reliable D call. V was cut by 3 bases and J by 0 bases, with 3 bases left in between. The CDR3 spans 13 residues. Germline V gene data show CDR1 as MNHNS and CDR2 as SASEGT.